The 20 T cell receptor beta chains below come from one sample, sequenced in a study of cytomegalovirus exposure and HLA in healthy donors. Amplification used 60 Vbeta primers and 13 Jbeta primers. The table came from immunoSEQ multiplex PCR; TCRdb's copy has only in-frame clones and leaves some out. This sample has about 150,000 clones, with roughly 80% found just once. The specimen was PBMCs. The origin of the receptors is a human donor in good health.

V and J are TRBV9 and TRBJ1-2; D is possibly TRBD1 (5 bases). V was trimmed by 3 bases and J by 7 bases, leaving 13 bases between them. From germline, CDR1 is SGDLS and CDR2 YYNGEE. This CDR3 region has 13 residues. For the CDR3, the DNA is TGTGCCAGCAGCGCGGGGGTAAGCAGTGGCTACACCTTC. Protein: CASSAGVSSGYTF. The variable domain in full, with the rest retrieved from reference TRBV9 and TRBJ1-2, is DSGVTQTPKHLITATGQRVTLRCSPRSGDLSVYWYQQSLDQGLQFLIQYYNGEERAKGNILERFSAQQFPDLHSELNLSSLELGDSALYFCASSAGVSSGYTFGSGTRLTVV.

This sequence joins TRBV6-5 and TRBJ1-2; no clear D. This CDR3 spans 13 amino acids. V was cut by 4 bases and J by 2 bases, with 8 bases left in between. Germline assignment: CDR1 MNHEY and CDR2 SVGAGI. Here the CDR3 reads CASSSSRNYGYTF. The CDR3 nucleotides read TGTGCCAGCAGTTCCTCCAGGAACTATGGCTACACCTTC.

V gene TRBV5-6 combines with J gene TRBJ2-3; no reliable D call. V was trimmed by 4 bases and J by 2 bases, leaving 8 bases between them. CDR1 SGHDT and CDR2 YYEEEE come from the germline V gene. The CDR3 loop spans 13 amino acids. Written as DNA, the CDR3 is TGTGCCAGCAGCAGAGCGATCACAGATACGCAGTATTTT. Amino acids: CASSRAITDTQYF.

The chain carries TRBV6-5 and TRBJ2-5; weak D call: TRBD2 (5 bases). Trimming took 0 bases from V and 5 from J, leaving 16 bases between them. The germline gives CDR1 MNHEY, CDR2 SVGAGI. This CDR3 region has 16 residues. CDR3 loop: CASSYSYPRGRETQYF. The CDR3 nucleotides are TGTGCCAGCAGTTACTCCTACCCCCGCGGGCGCGAGACCCAGTACTTC.

About this clone: This specimen includes other DNA sequences encoding the same CDR3. The chain couples TRBV29-1 to TRBJ1-1; 7 nucleotides agree with TRBD1. CDR3 size: 13 residues. V lost 6 bases to trimming and J lost 5 bases; unmatched junction nucleotides: 9. Per the germline V gene, CDR1 is SQVTM and CDR2 is ANQGSEA. For the CDR3, the DNA is TGCAGCGTGGCTAACAGGGGCGAGACTGAAGCTTTCTTT. Residues: CSVANRGETEAFF.

V and J are TRBV30 and TRBJ1-1; possible D gene TRBD1, 6 bases. V gave up 3 bases and J gave up 0 bases, with 11 bases separating them. From germline, CDR1 is GTSNPN and CDR2 SVGIG (reference sequence). The CDR3 is made up of 14 amino acids. This CDR3 reads CAWSVGQMNTEAFF. DNA for the CDR3: TGTGCCTGGAGCGTTGGACAGATGAACACTGAAGCTTTCTTT.

The J gene is TRBJ2-5, the V gene TRBV5-5; the match to TRBD2 covers 9 bases. Losses at the gene ends were 2 bases for V and 1 base for J; bases not matched to a gene: 6. CDR1 and CDR2 (germline): SGHKS, YYEKEE (reference sequence). There are 16 residues in the CDR3. The DNA for the CDR3 is TGTGCCAGCAGCTTTTTAGCGGGGGCTAGCCAAGAGACCCAGTACTTC. Translated, it gives CASSFLAGASQETQYF.

Only one count was recorded for this clone. The CDR3 bases are TGTGCCTGGACCAGAAACAGGGGGTACCAAGAGACCCAGTACTTC. Translating it yields CAWTRNRGYQETQYF. The V gene is TRBV30, the J gene TRBJ2-5; 8 positions agree with TRBD1. There are 15 residues in the CDR3. Germline V gives CDR1 GTSNPN, CDR2 SVGIG (reference sequence). With V trimmed by 4 bases and J by 0 bases, 7 bases remained unmatched.

The gene calls are TRBV30 and TRBJ2-1; the match to TRBD2 covers 16 bases. The CDR3 consists of 16 residues. J gave up 10 bases and V 3 bases, and 9 bases lay outside the gene matches. Germline lookup yields CDR1 GTSNPN and CDR2 SVGIG (reference sequence). CDR3 in amino acids: CAWRKGTSGGVREQFF. The DNA of the CDR3 is TGTGCCTGGAGGAAGGGGACTAGCGGGGGGGTGCGGGAGCAGTTCTTC.

The rearrangement joins TRBV7-2 to TRBJ1-2, with 7 bases lining up with TRBD1. The CDR3 runs 15 residues. V shed 5 bases and J 0 bases; nucleotides not matched to a gene: 6. Germline values: CDR1 SGHTA, CDR2 FQGNSA. CDR3 loop: CASSRTGAANYGYTF. CDR3 nucleotide sequence: TGTGCCAGCAGCCGCACAGGGGCAGCTAACTATGGCTACACCTTC. Looking up the rest from reference TRBV7-2 and TRBJ1-2 gives the full variable domain: GAGVSQSPSNKVTEKGKDVELRCDPISGHTALYWYRQSLGQGLEFLIYFQGNSAPDKSGLPSDRFSAERTGGSVSTLTIQRTQQEDSAVYLCASSRTGAANYGYTFGSGTRLTVV.

V is TRBV5-1 and J is TRBJ1-3; unclear D gene. The CDR3 loop spans 14 amino acids. V was clipped by 5 bases and J by 0 bases, with 9 bases between them. Per the germline V gene, CDR1 is SGHRS and CDR2 is YFSETQ. The CDR3 loop reads CASRSSGSGNTIYF. CDR3 bases: TGCGCCAGCAGGAGTAGCGGCTCTGGAAACACCATATATTTT.

This clone was observed once. The chain joins TRBV2 to TRBJ2-3; TRBD2 matches 11 bases. The germline V gene has CDR1 SNHLY and CDR2 FYNNEI. V was clipped by 5 bases and J by 1 base; unmatched bases: 2. CDR3 length equals 15 residues. This CDR3 reads CASSILAGGTDTQYF. The DNA for the CDR3 is TGTGCCAGCAGTATACTAGCGGGAGGCACAGATACGCAGTATTTT.

This clone was detected a few times. This chain uses TRBV2 with TRBJ2-5; 8 bases agree with TRBD2. J gave up 2 bases and V 11 bases, and 7 bases lay outside the gene matches. This CDR3 has 13 amino acids. Germline CDR1 is SNHLY and CDR2 is FYNNEI. Written as DNA, the CDR3 is TGTGCCGTTGGGACTAGGACTCAAGAGACCCAGTACTTC. Translated, it gives CAVGTRTQETQYF.

The rearrangement links TRBV18 to TRBJ2-6; TRBD1 agrees at 11 bases. J was trimmed by 1 base and V by 3 bases; bases with no gene match: 8. Per germline, CDR1 KGHSH and CDR2 LQKENI. The CDR3 runs 19 residues. CDR3 bases: TGTGCCAGCTCACCGGGTGGACAGGGGGCCGCTTCTGGGGCCAACGTCCTGACTTTC. Translating gives CASSPGGQGAASGANVLTF.

V and J are TRBV27 and TRBJ1-5, with 7 bases identical to TRBD1. Germline CDR1 MNHEY, CDR2 SMNVEV (reference sequence). The V and J ends lost 6 bases and 5 bases, in that order; junction bases with no gene match: 10. The CDR3 runs to 15 residues. CDR3: CASSYRPGGDQPQHF. The CDR3 DNA sequence: TGTGCCAGCAGCTATCGGCCAGGGGGAGATCAGCCCCAGCATTTT.

The V gene is TRBV6-1, the J gene TRBJ2-3; the match to TRBD2 covers 7 bases. The junction had 6 bases not matched to a gene; V was cut back by 4 bases and J by 5 bases. The CDR3 has 14 amino acids. The V gene's germline CDR1 is MNHNS and CDR2 SASEGT. CDR3 bases: TGTGCCAGCAGTGGGACTAGGGTACGAGATACGCAGTATTTT. Protein: CASSGTRVRDTQYF.

The J gene is TRBJ2-1, the V gene TRBV6-1; no reliable D call. Trimming removed 1 base at V and 4 bases at J, with 5 bases between. CDR1 is MNHNS and CDR2 is SASEGT in the germline V gene. This CDR3 is 13 amino acids long. For the CDR3, the DNA is TGTGCCAGCAGTGAAGTAGAGTACAATGAGCAGTTCTTC. Encoded protein: CASSEVEYNEQFF.

There are a few counts of this clone. The chain is built from TRBV7-9 and TRBJ2-1; TRBD1 matches at 11 bases. Trimming took 3 bases from V and 6 from J; bases not matched to a gene: 4. CDR1 is SEHNR and CDR2 is FQNEAQ in the germline V gene (reference sequence). This CDR3 contains 15 residues. The CDR3 DNA sequence: TGTGCCAGCAGCTTGGGGACAGGGGGTTTCAATGAGCAGTTCTTC. It codes for CASSLGTGGFNEQFF.

The chain couples TRBV19 to TRBJ2-2; TRBD2 is a possible D gene (5 bases). From germline, CDR1 is LNHDA and CDR2 SQIVND (reference sequence). The CDR3 is made up of 15 amino acids. Trimming cost V 5 bases and J 3 bases, with 13 bases left between them. The CDR3 DNA follows: TGTGCCAGTAGTTCCACCTCGAGGGACACCGGGGAGCTGTTTTTT. Translated: CASSSTSRDTGELFF.

V gene TRBV7-2 combines with J gene TRBJ1-2, with 7 bases matching TRBD1. With V trimmed by 2 bases and J by 8 bases, 8 bases remained unmatched. In germline, CDR1 is SGHTA, CDR2 FQGNSA. This CDR3 has 14 residues. CDR3 in amino acids: CASSLLGGSGGYTF. The CDR3 bases are TGTGCCAGCAGCTTATTAGGGGGCTCGGGAGGCTACACCTTC.